These T cell receptor beta chains were read from a single sample in a study of human T cells and chemical hapten exposure. Each CDR3 protein is one row after TCRdb ran MiXCR on the RACE reads. The sample yields some 380,000 distinct CDR3 sequences, 4% to 5.5% seen once. Sample: whole blood, taken in connection with sensitization to the hapten diphenylcyclopropenone (DPC). The receptors derive from a woman in her fifties or sixties with alopecia areata. Some clones in this sample may be carry-over from other donors' samples. The conserved cysteine and the conserved F or W are not part of the CDR3 here. Fields, in order: V gene, D gene, CDR3 protein. The D gene is left open where the match is weak.

TRBV3-1 - ASSTRLGGTGELF
TRBV11-2 - ASSLERGTDTQY
TRBV3-1 - ASSQDSEIPYNEQF
TRBV11-3 - ASSLGGETEAF
TRBV20-1 - SASELTGLMNTEAF
TRBV27 - ASSGSGGDYGYT
TRBV6-6 - ASRGWVLGSEAF
TRBV7-2 - ASSSRDSSASPSYNEQF
TRBV7-2 - ASSQSRDTQY
TRBV12-3/TRBV12-4 TRBD1 ASSPRGHQGGNIQY
TRBV10-3 - AISEPNSGSTDTQY
TRBV29-1 TRBD1 SATTGGTEAF
TRBV11-2 TRBD1 ANRGLGTGELF
TRBV12-3/TRBV12-4 - ASSFDSNYGYT
TRBV28 - AISEYGDQPQH
TRBV27 - ASSKRQGRGGMNTEAF
TRBV6-6 - ASRFERSYNQPQH
TRBV5-4 - AGTTGYGYT
TRBV20-1 TRBD2 SARDRGGQYEQY
TRBV29-1 TRBD1 SVQGGGEQF
TRBV12-3/TRBV12-4 TRBD1 ASSLGRTGGYGYT
TRBV20-1 - SATPSTDTQY
TRBV7-8 TRBD1 ASRLTGQFTDTQY
TRBV12-3/TRBV12-4 TRBD2 ASSLSGGGTGELF
TRBV2 - ASSPGIDMEF
TRBV19 - ASSRGNYNEQF